The 18 T cell receptor beta chains listed next were all sequenced from one sample in a study of T cell changes during pregnancy in multiple sclerosis (dated by TCRdb to between 2019 and 2020). Library construction relied on the immunoSEQ multiplex PCR assay. What TCRdb holds here is the immuneACCESS table cut down to in-frame rearrangements. Part of the clones is not present; checked against another copy, under half of the missing clones reflect an unresolved V gene, and the others are unexplained. This sample holds tens of thousands of clones; approximately 93% were observed only once. The ten most abundant clones make up approximately 3.8% of the sample. Sample: CD8+ T cells from peripheral blood mononuclear cells, taken in the second trimester of pregnancy. The receptors originated from a female donor with multiple sclerosis, enrolled in a pregnancy study.

The gene calls are TRBV4-1 and TRBJ1-2, with D perhaps TRBD1 (5 bases). V lost 3 bases to trimming and J lost 2 bases, with 13 bases between them. The CDR3 loop spans 15 amino acids. Germline values: CDR1 MGHRA, CDR2 YSYEKL. This CDR3 reads CASSQDTTDNYGYTF. CDR3 DNA sequence: TGCGCCAGCAGCCAGGACACGACAGACAACTATGGCTACACCTTC.

The rearrangement links TRBV14 to TRBJ2-7; 7 bases line up with TRBD2. Per germline, CDR1 SGHDN and CDR2 FVKESK. The CDR3 runs 16 residues. J lost 0 bases, V lost 6 bases, and 11 bases had no gene match. CDR3 bases: TGTGCCAGCAGTCGTTGGACCAGCGGGATCTCCTACGAGCAGTACTTC. It translates to CASSRWTSGISYEQYF.

The V call is TRBV11-2, the J call TRBJ1-1; D uncertain. V was shortened by 1 base and J by 1 base, with 4 bases between the two germline ends. Germline CDR1 SGHAT, CDR2 FQNNGV. The CDR3 is 13 amino acids. CDR3: CASSLVANTEAFF. The CDR3 DNA follows: TGTGCCAGCAGCTTAGTGGCGAACACTGAAGCTTTCTTT.

V gene TRBV29-1 combines with J gene TRBJ2-5; the match to TRBD2 covers 12 bases. J gave up 5 bases and V 3 bases, and 13 bases lay outside the gene matches. The germline CDR1 and CDR2 sequences are SQVTM and ANQGSEA. This CDR3 spans 17 amino acids. The DNA for the CDR3 is TGCAGCGTTGATGGTCTAGCGGGAGGGGGAAGCGGGGAGACCCAGTACTTC. Protein product: CSVDGLAGGGSGETQYF.

V is TRBV14 and J is TRBJ1-1; D might be TRBD1 (6 bases). The CDR3 is made up of 14 amino acids. With 2 bases removed from V and 4 bases from J, the gap between germline ends came to 11 bases. Germline assignment: CDR1 SGHDN and CDR2 FVKESK. Here the CDR3 reads CASSQRGGGTEAFF. Here the CDR3 DNA reads TGTGCCAGCAGCCAAAGGGGAGGGGGCACTGAAGCTTTCTTT.

The rearrangement joins TRBV14 to TRBJ1-2; D is uncertain. The CDR3 has 14 residues. V lost 0 bases to trimming and J lost 5 bases, with 10 bases between them. Germline V gene data show CDR1 as SGHDN and CDR2 as FVKESK. CDR3 nucleotides: TGTGCCAGCAGCCAAGACCGGACGGGGTATGGCTACACCTTC. Amino acids: CASSQDRTGYGYTF.

This chain connects TRBV27 to TRBJ2-1; D remains ambiguous. The germline gives CDR1 MNHEY, CDR2 SMNVEV (reference sequence). This CDR3 region has 14 residues. V shed 0 bases and J shed 8 bases, with 11 bases lying between them. This CDR3 is CASSLSPPRDEQFF. CDR3 sequence (DNA): TGTGCCAGCAGTTTATCACCCCCTCGGGATGAGCAGTTCTTC.

This sequence joins TRBV12-5 and TRBJ2-1; D might be TRBD1 (5 bases). The V and J ends lost 5 bases and 3 bases respectively, with 8 bases between them. Germline V gives CDR1 LGHNT, CDR2 FRNRAP. CDR3 size: 13 residues. DNA for the CDR3: TGTGCTAGTGGTGCAGACAGCTACAATGAGCAGTTCTTC. It translates to CASGADSYNEQFF.

The V gene is TRBV5-6, the J gene TRBJ2-1; 8 bases match TRBD2. V was clipped by 1 base and J by 6 bases; unmatched bases: 6. Germline CDR1 and CDR2: SGHDT and YYEEEE. There are 15 residues in the CDR3. CDR3 region: CASSLTAGEPNEQFF. The CDR3 region has the DNA TGTGCCAGCAGCTTGACAGCGGGAGAGCCCAATGAGCAGTTCTTC.

This chain joins TRBV30 and TRBJ2-3; 8 bases match TRBD1. CDR3 length: 15 amino acids. V gave up 0 bases and J gave up 4 bases; unmatched junction bases: 6. The germline V gene encodes CDR1 GTSNPN and CDR2 SVGIG (reference sequence). CDR3: CAWSVGQGDSDTQYF. CDR3 nucleotide sequence: TGTGCCTGGAGTGTAGGACAGGGAGATTCAGATACGCAGTATTTT.

The chain uses TRBV2 and TRBJ2-1; TRBD2 matches at 7 bases. The CDR3 is 16 residues long. CDR1 is SNHLY, CDR2 FYNNEI, per germline. The V segment lost 3 bases and the J segment 0 bases; nucleotides outside the gene matches: 5. The CDR3 loop is CASSDRGGSSYNEQFF. CDR3 DNA sequence: TGTGCCAGCAGTGATCGTGGCGGGAGCTCCTACAATGAGCAGTTCTTC. Combining the CDR3 with reference TRBV2 and TRBJ2-1 gives the whole variable domain EPEVTQTPSHQVTQMGQEVILRCVPISNHLYFYWYRQILGQKVEFLVSFYNNEISEKSEIFDDQFSVERPDGSNFTLKIRSTKLEDSAMYFCASSDRGGSSYNEQFFGPGTRLTVL.

The rearrangement joins TRBV27 to TRBJ1-5; D possibly corresponds to TRBD1 (5 bases). The CDR3 extends over 16 amino acids. The V gene lost 0 bases and the J gene lost 0 bases, with 9 bases spanning the gap. CDR1 is MNHEY, CDR2 SMNVEV, per germline (reference sequence). The CDR3 DNA follows: TGTGCCAGCAGTTTATCTGGACATTATAGCAATCAGCCCCAGCATTTT. Translation gives CASSLSGHYSNQPQHF.

J is TRBJ2-3 and V is TRBV7-9, with TRBD2 matching over 8 bases. V shed 3 bases and J 6 bases; nucleotides not matched to a gene: 8. This CDR3 region has 15 residues. Germline values: CDR1 SEHNR, CDR2 FQNEAQ (reference sequence). The CDR3 nucleotides read TGTGCCAGCAGCTTCTCTACCGGGAGGGTGGATACGCAGTATTTT. Protein sequence: CASSFSTGRVDTQYF. Drawing the rest from reference TRBV7-9 and TRBJ2-3, the complete variable domain is DTGVSQNPRHKITKRGQNVTFRCDPISEHNRLYWYRQTLGQGPEFLTYFQNEAQLEKSRLLSDRFSAERPKGSFSTLEIQRTEQGDSAMYLCASSFSTGRVDTQYFGPGTRLTVL.

V is TRBV2 and J is TRBJ2-1; 9 bases map to TRBD2. The J segment lost 8 bases and the V segment lost 3 bases, leaving 8 bases of the junction unmatched. Germline lookup yields CDR1 SNHLY and CDR2 FYNNEI. This CDR3 comprises 15 residues. CDR3 in amino acids: CASSDPTSGEDEQFF. The CDR3 DNA sequence: TGTGCCAGCAGTGATCCGACTAGCGGCGAGGATGAGCAGTTCTTC.

This rearrangement joins TRBV7-9 to TRBJ2-1, with D perhaps matching TRBD2 (5 bases). Germline V gives CDR1 SEHNR, CDR2 FQNEAQ (reference sequence). This CDR3 region has 12 residues. Trimming removed 3 bases at V and 10 bases at J, with 10 bases between. The chain's CDR3 is CASSLGDYEQFF. In DNA, the CDR3 is TGTGCCAGCAGCTTGGGTGACTACGAGCAGTTCTTC.

The V gene is TRBV7-9, the J gene TRBJ2-2; 9 bases match TRBD1. Germline V gene lookup returns CDR1 SEHNR and CDR2 FQNEAQ (reference sequence). Trimming cost V 5 bases and J 4 bases; bases outside gene matches: 8. There are 16 residues in the CDR3. The CDR3 spells CASSPPGQGITGELFF. In nucleotides, the CDR3 is TGTGCCAGCAGCCCACCGGGACAGGGTATCACCGGGGAGCTGTTTTTT.

The chain recombines TRBV7-8 with TRBJ2-5, with 8 positions matching TRBD2. Germline V gives CDR1 SGHVS, CDR2 FQNEAQ. The J segment lost 4 bases and the V segment lost 4 bases, leaving 5 bases of the junction unmatched. This CDR3 has 14 amino acids. As DNA, the CDR3 is TGTGCCAGCAGCTCCCCCGGGGGGGGAGAGACCCAGTACTTC. As protein: CASSSPGGGETQYF. The full variable domain, with the rest looked up from reference TRBV7-8 and TRBJ2-5, is GAGVSQSPRYKVAKRGQDVALRCDPISGHVSLFWYQQALGQGPEFLTYFQNEAQLDKSGLPSDRFFAERPEGSVSTLKIQRTQQEDSAVYLCASSSPGGGETQYFGPGTRLLVL.

This clone was detected once. The chain combines TRBV19 with TRBJ2-2, with a possible D match to TRBD1 (5 bases). Germline V gene sequence: CDR1 LNHDA, CDR2 SQIVND (reference sequence). The CDR3 contains 14 residues. V was trimmed by 3 bases and J by 7 bases, leaving 12 bases between them. The CDR3 nucleotides read TGTGCCAGTAGTATTGTCAGTACAGGCGGGGAGCTGTTTTTT. As protein: CASSIVSTGGELFF.